Included here is one TCR beta chain sequence, with context. The germline CDR1 and CDR2 sequences are MDHEN and SYDVKM. CDR3 length equals 16 residues. V was clipped by 7 bases and J by 6 bases; unmatched bases: 15. Residents of under 25 US areas, aged about 18 to 100 years, made up the participants. Self-reported history from a screening survey and questionnaire set each donor's cohort. This sample was included in a study of blood T cell repertoires in COVID-19. At the level of the study: Acute-phase and convalescent COVID-19 samples originated in the United States, Italy and Spain. PBMCs, B-cell-depleted T cells, or T cells were the source of the cDNA or gDNA that made up the material.

Sequenced by immunoSEQ multiplex PCR; TCRdb stores in-frame clones only, minus some. This sample has some 210,000 clones, with around 81% found just once. The clonotype originates from a woman aged 50 to 60 with acute COVID-19. Sequenced input: PBMCs or T cells enriched from blood (not recorded which). The chain employs TRBV28 and TRBJ2-1; 7 positions match TRBD2. CDR3 sequence: CASTSPRSGIGNEQFF. The DNA of the CDR3 is TGTGCCAGCACCTCCCCCAGGAGCGGGATAGGCAATGAGCAGTTCTTC.